Below are 19 T cell receptor beta chains sequenced from a single sample in a study of cytomegalovirus exposure and HLA in healthy donors. The PCR had 60 Vbeta and 13 Jbeta primers. Sequenced by immunoSEQ multiplex PCR; TCRdb stores in-frame clones only, minus some. The sample is made up of about 41,000 clones, and the top ten hold 6.2% of it. Source material: PBMCs. Receptors originate from a man younger than 45 in good health and CMV-seronegative.

The chain couples TRBV4-2 to TRBJ1-5; no definite D call. V lost 1 base to trimming and J lost 5 bases, with 12 bases between them. The CDR3 runs to 15 residues. Germline V CDR1 and CDR2: LGHNA, YNFKEQ. Here the CDR3 reads CASSQAYDLDQPQHF. CDR3 DNA sequence: TGTGCCAGCAGCCAAGCGTACGACTTGGATCAGCCCCAGCATTTT.

The V gene is TRBV7-9, the J gene TRBJ1-2, with 7 bases matching TRBD1. This CDR3 has 18 amino acids. V was clipped by 2 bases and J by 2 bases; unmatched bases: 14. CDR1 and CDR2 from the germline V gene are SEHNR and FQNEAQ (reference sequence). As DNA, the CDR3 is TGTGCCAGCAGCTTAAGTTTCGACAGGGCGACCCAGAACTATGGCTACACCTTC. Encoded protein: CASSLSFDRATQNYGYTF.

This chain uses TRBV18 with TRBJ2-7; D possibly corresponds to TRBD1 (6 bases). Germline assignment: CDR1 KGHSH and CDR2 LQKENI. The germline V and J ends were trimmed by 3 bases and 5 bases, with 17 bases remaining between them. The CDR3 loop spans 15 amino acids. CDR3 DNA: TGTGCCAGCTCACCTCTTAGTAGGGGGTCTGACGAGCAGTACTTC. Its translation is CASSPLSRGSDEQYF. Together with reference TRBV18 and TRBJ2-7, the CDR3 gives the full variable domain: NAGVMQNPRHLVRRRGQEARLRCSPMKGHSHVYWYRQLPEEGLKFMVYLQKENIIDESGMPKERFSAEFPKEGPSILRIQQVVRGDSAAYFCASSPLSRGSDEQYFGPGTRLTVT.

This sequence joins TRBV9 and TRBJ1-2, with 7 bases matching TRBD1. V shed 3 bases and J 2 bases; nucleotides not matched to a gene: 4. Germline CDR1 SGDLS, CDR2 YYNGEE. The CDR3 loop spans 14 amino acids. The CDR3 region is CASSGTGANYGYTF. For the CDR3, the DNA is TGTGCCAGCAGCGGAACAGGGGCCAACTATGGCTACACCTTC.

The chain uses TRBV29-1 and TRBJ2-3; 10 nucleotides align to TRBD2. Germline V gives CDR1 SQVTM, CDR2 ANQGSEA. CDR3 size: 13 residues. The trim removed 7 bases at V and 5 bases at J, leaving 6 bases unmatched. Here the CDR3 reads CSGWPSGRDTQYF. For the CDR3, the DNA is TGCAGCGGGTGGCCTAGCGGGAGAGATACGCAGTATTTT.

The chain recombines TRBV7-9 with TRBJ2-2; unclear D gene. Germline V lookup: CDR1 SEHNR, CDR2 FQNEAQ (reference sequence). The CDR3 totals 11 residues. V lost 6 bases to trimming and J lost 7 bases, with 6 bases between them. In DNA, the CDR3 is TGTGCCAGCAGGCTAGGCGGGGAGCTGTTTTTT. Its translation: CASRLGGELFF.

This chain uses TRBV6-5 with TRBJ1-2; D unclear. The germline CDR1 and CDR2 sequences are MNHEY and SVGAGI. The CDR3 contains 11 residues. V was shortened by 5 bases and J by 8 bases, with 9 bases between the two germline ends. CDR3 region: CASSDTRGYTF. DNA of the CDR3: TGTGCCAGCAGTGACACTCGCGGCTACACCTTC.

The gene calls are TRBV6-6 and TRBJ2-1, with TRBD1 as a possible D gene (6 bases). CDR3 length equals 13 residues. Between the trimmed V and J ends, which lost 6 bases and 4 bases, there was a span of 10 bases. Looked up from germline, CDR1 is MNHNY and CDR2 is SVGAGI (reference sequence). The DNA of the CDR3 is TGTGCCAGCAGACAGGGACCATACAATGAGCAGTTCTTC. This sequence encodes CASRQGPYNEQFF.

The chain carries TRBV5-1 and TRBJ2-1, with 9 bases lining up with TRBD1. Germline-derived CDR1 and CDR2 are SGHRS and YFSETQ. CDR3 length equals 14 residues. J lost 9 bases, V lost 7 bases, and 11 bases had no gene match. The CDR3 loop reads CASEPGQGASEQFF. DNA of the CDR3: TGCGCCAGCGAACCGGGACAGGGAGCAAGTGAGCAGTTCTTC.

The chain recombines TRBV9 with TRBJ2-2; 9 nucleotides match TRBD1. The CDR3 runs 15 residues. The V segment lost 1 base and the J segment 5 bases; nucleotides outside the gene matches: 3. Germline CDR1 reads SGDLS; CDR2 reads YYNGEE. The CDR3 DNA sequence: TGTGCCAGCAGCGTAATGACAGGGGGTACCGGGGAGCTGTTTTTT. Translation: CASSVMTGGTGELFF.

The CDR3 region has the DNA TGTGCCAGCAGCGACCCCATAGAGAGTTACTATGGCTACACCTTC. Its translation is CASSDPIESYYGYTF. V usage is TRBV9 and J usage is TRBJ1-2; the D is unclear. The V and J ends lost 3 bases and 3 bases respectively, with 15 bases between them. Looked up from germline, CDR1 is SGDLS and CDR2 is YYNGEE. The CDR3 covers 15 residues. Supplemented by reference TRBV9 and TRBJ1-2, the full variable domain reads DSGVTQTPKHLITATGQRVTLRCSPRSGDLSVYWYQQSLDQGLQFLIQYYNGEERAKGNILERFSAQQFPDLHSELNLSSLELGDSALYFCASSDPIESYYGYTFGSGTRLTVV.

DNA of the CDR3: TGTGCCAGCAGCTTGTCAGGGACAGATGACGACACCTTC. This translates into CASSLSGTDDDTF. The chain combines TRBV5-6 with TRBJ1-2; 7 bases are shared with TRBD1. This CDR3 is built from 13 residues. Germline V gives CDR1 SGHDT, CDR2 YYEEEE. The V segment lost 1 base and the J segment 12 bases; nucleotides outside the gene matches: 9.

The CDR3 region is CASSRSGTEAFF. Here the CDR3 DNA reads TGTGCCAGCAGCCGGTCCGGGACTGAAGCTTTCTTT. V usage is TRBV27 and J usage is TRBJ1-1, with unresolved D. Germline V CDR1 and CDR2: MNHEY, SMNVEV (reference sequence). Trimming took 6 bases from V and 5 from J, leaving 10 bases between them. The length of the CDR3 is 12 residues.

The chain carries TRBV7-9 and TRBJ1-5; D ambiguous. The germline V gene encodes CDR1 SEHNR and CDR2 FQNEAQ (reference sequence). The V end lost 1 base, the J end lost 8 bases, and 9 bases lay between the germline ends. The CDR3 length is 13 residues. CDR3 loop: CASSLDFGEPQHF. CDR3 nucleotide sequence: TGTGCCAGCAGCTTAGATTTTGGAGAGCCCCAGCATTTT.

This chain links TRBV5-1 with TRBJ1-1, with TRBD1 as a possible D gene (6 bases). Trimming took 1 base from V and 5 from J, leaving 15 bases between them. The germline V gene has CDR1 SGHRS and CDR2 YFSETQ. The CDR3 spans 15 residues. In DNA, the CDR3 is TGCGCCAGCAGCTTGTCCAGGGGACGAGGAACTGAAGCTTTCTTT. Protein: CASSLSRGRGTEAFF.

This sequence joins TRBV29-1 and TRBJ1-5; 9 nucleotides agree with TRBD1. The CDR3 has 13 amino acids. V was pared by 6 bases and J by 3 bases, with 3 bases of the junction left unmatched. Germline CDR1 reads SQVTM; CDR2 reads ANQGSEA. CDR3 region: CSVGTGTNQPQHF. The CDR3, as DNA: TGCAGCGTGGGGACAGGGACCAATCAGCCCCAGCATTTT.

The rearrangement joins TRBV7-2 to TRBJ1-6, with D perhaps matching TRBD1 (6 bases). Trimming took off 2 bases at V and 6 bases at J, with 11 bases between the two ends. This CDR3 has 15 residues. CDR1 and CDR2 (germline): SGHTA, FQGNSA. The CDR3 sequence: CASSLSAGANSPLHF. Here the CDR3 DNA reads TGTGCCAGCAGCTTATCGGCAGGGGCTAATTCACCCCTCCACTTT.

This chain connects TRBV6-5 to TRBJ1-1, with TRBD1 identical over 7 bases. With V trimmed by 6 bases and J by 7 bases, 14 bases remained unmatched. The CDR3 is made up of 15 amino acids. Germline V gene data show CDR1 as MNHEY and CDR2 as SVGAGI. The CDR3 DNA is TGTGCCAGCAGCCGAGACCAGGGGGGTTATAATGAAGCTTTCTTT. Residues: CASSRDQGGYNEAFF.

This chain connects TRBV5-4 to TRBJ2-7; 10 nucleotides align to TRBD2. This CDR3 region has 16 residues. J gave up 2 bases and V 3 bases, and 8 bases lay outside the gene matches. Germline V gene lookup returns CDR1 SGHNT and CDR2 YYREEE (reference sequence). CDR3 DNA sequence: TGTGCCAGCAGCTGGGATCCTAGCGGGAGCGCCTACGAGCAGTACTTC. Its translation is CASSWDPSGSAYEQYF.